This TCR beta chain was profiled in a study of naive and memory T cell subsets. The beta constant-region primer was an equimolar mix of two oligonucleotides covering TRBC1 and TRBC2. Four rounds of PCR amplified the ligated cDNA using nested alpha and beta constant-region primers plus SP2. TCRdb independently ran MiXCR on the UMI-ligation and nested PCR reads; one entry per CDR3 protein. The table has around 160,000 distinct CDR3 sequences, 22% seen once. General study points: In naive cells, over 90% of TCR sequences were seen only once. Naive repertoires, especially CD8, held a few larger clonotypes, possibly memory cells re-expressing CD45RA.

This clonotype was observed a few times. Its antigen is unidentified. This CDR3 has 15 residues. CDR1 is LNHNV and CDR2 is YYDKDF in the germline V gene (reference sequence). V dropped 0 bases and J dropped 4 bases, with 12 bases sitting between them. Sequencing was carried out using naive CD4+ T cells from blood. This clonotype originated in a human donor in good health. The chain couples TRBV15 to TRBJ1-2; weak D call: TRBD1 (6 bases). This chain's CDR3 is CATSRERGGGYGYTF. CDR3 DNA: TGTGCCACCAGCAGAGAAAGGGGGGGTGGCTATGGCTACACCTTC.